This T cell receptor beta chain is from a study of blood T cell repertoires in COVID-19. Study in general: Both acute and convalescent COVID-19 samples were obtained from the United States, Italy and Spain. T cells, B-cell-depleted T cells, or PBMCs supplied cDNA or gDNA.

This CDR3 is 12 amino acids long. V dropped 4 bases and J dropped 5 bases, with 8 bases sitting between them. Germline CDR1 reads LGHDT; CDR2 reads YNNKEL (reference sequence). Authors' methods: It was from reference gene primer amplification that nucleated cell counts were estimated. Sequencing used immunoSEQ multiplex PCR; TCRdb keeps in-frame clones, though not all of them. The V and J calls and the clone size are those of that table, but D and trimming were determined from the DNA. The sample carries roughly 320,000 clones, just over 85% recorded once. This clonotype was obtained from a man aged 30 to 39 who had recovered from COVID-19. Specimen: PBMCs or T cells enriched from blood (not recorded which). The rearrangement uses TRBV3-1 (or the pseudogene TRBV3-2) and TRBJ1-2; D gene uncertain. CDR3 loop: CASSPGIYGYTF. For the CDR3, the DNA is TGTGCCAGCAGCCCCGGGATTTATGGCTACACCTTC.